This is a list of T cell receptor beta chains from one sample in a study of technical replicates of blood from a few donors. Using immunoSEQ multiplex PCR, the repertoire was profiled, and TCRdb retains in-frame clones only, with some absent. The sample yields about 81,000 clones, 90% to 98% seen once. The sample comprised T cells isolated from PBMCs. The receptor source for this set is a human donor in good health. CDR3s include the opening cysteine and the closing phenylalanine or tryptophan. D genes are given only for firm matches. Some rows mark clone size as missing; the rest say once, few, many or name a class of expanded clone.

>NA|TRBJ1-2|TRBD1|TRBV5-6
CASSDTGGNYGYTF
TGTGCCAGCAGCGACACAGGGGGTAACTATGGCTACACCTTC
>NA|TRBJ2-7|TRBD1|TRBV10-1
CASSGRGSYEQYF
TGCGCCAGCAGTGGCAGGGGGTCCTACGAGCAGTACTTC
>NA|TRBJ1-2|TRBD1|TRBV6-5
CASRPDREANYGYTF
TGTGCCAGCAGACCCGACAGGGAGGCTAACTATGGCTACACCTTC
>NA|TRBJ2-1|TRBD2|TRBV5-1
CASSFGGSNEQFF
TGCGCCAGCAGCTTTGGCGGGAGTAATGAGCAGTTCTTC
>NA|TRBJ1-2|NA|TRBV5-4
CASSLAVAENYGYTF
TGTGCCAGCAGCTTGGCCGTGGCGGAAAACTATGGCTACACCTTC
>NA|TRBJ2-7|NA|TRBV11-2
CASSDKRSYEQYF
TGTGCCAGCAGCGATAAGAGAAGCTACGAGCAGTACTTC
>NA|TRBJ1-2|TRBD1|TRBV27
CASSLNPTGAFYGYTF
TGTGCCAGCAGTTTAAACCCGACAGGGGCATTCTATGGCTACACCTTC
>NA|TRBJ1-6|NA|TRBV11-2
CASSQAGGSIYSALHF
TGTGCCAGCAGCCAGGCGGGGGGCTCAATATATTCCGCCCTCCACTTT
>once|TRBJ1-6|TRBD1|TRBV7-9
CASSSPAGYDRGESPLHF
TGTGCCAGCAGCTCCCCGGCGGGCTACGACAGGGGAGAGTCACCCCTCCACTTT
>NA|TRBJ1-1|NA|TRBV25-1
CASGGANTEAFF
TGTGCCAGCGGAGGAGCGAACACTGAAGCTTTCTTT
>once|TRBJ2-7|TRBD1|TRBV4-1
CASSQGRGTGSSYEQYF
TGCGCCAGCAGCCAAGGGAGGGGGACAGGGAGCTCCTACGAGCAGTACTTC
>NA|TRBJ2-3|NA|TRBV19
CASSMDGDTDTQYF
TGTGCCAGTAGTATGGACGGGGATACAGATACGCAGTATTTT
>once|TRBJ1-1|NA|TRBV19
CASSMGGANTEAFF
TGTGCCAGTAGTATGGGAGGGGCGAACACTGAAGCTTTCTTT
>NA|TRBJ2-3|TRBD2|TRBV10-3
CAISETSGDTQYF
TGTGCCATCAGTGAGACTAGCGGGGATACGCAGTATTTT
>NA|TRBJ1-1|NA|TRBV2
CASSATGGAAFF
TGTGCCAGCAGTGCTACGGGGGGCGCAGCTTTCTTT
>NA|TRBJ1-1|TRBD1|TRBV10-3
CAISGLTGGNTEAFF
TGTGCCATCAGTGGGCTGACAGGGGGGAACACTGAAGCTTTCTTT
>once|TRBJ1-5|TRBD1|TRBV16
CASSQPSVGTEANQPQHF
TGTGCCAGCAGCCAACCTTCTGTTGGGACAGAAGCCAATCAGCCCCAGCATTTT
>NA|TRBJ1-2|TRBD1|TRBV5-4
CASSTTTGGPGYTF
TGTGCCAGCAGCACAACAACAGGGGGCCCTGGCTACACCTTC
>NA|TRBJ2-6|TRBD1|TRBV5-1
CASSPTQGAGANVLTF
TGCGCCAGCAGCCCCACCCAGGGGGCTGGGGCCAACGTCCTGACTTTC
>NA|TRBJ2-2|TRBD2|TRBV5-1
CASSLGASGSIGELFF
TGCGCCAGCAGCTTGGGGGCTAGCGGGAGTATCGGGGAGCTGTTTTTT
>NA|TRBJ2-3|TRBD1|TRBV6-5
CASRDRGGPTDTQYF
TGTGCCAGTCGGGACAGGGGAGGACCCACAGATACGCAGTATTTT
>NA|TRBJ1-2|TRBD1|TRBV5-6
CASSPIPGQGNYGYTF
TGTGCCAGCAGCCCTATTCCGGGACAGGGGAACTATGGCTACACCTTC
>NA|TRBJ2-7|NA|TRBV7-9
CASSLTSTLSSYEQYF
TGTGCCAGCAGCTTAACTAGCACATTGAGCTCCTACGAGCAGTACTTC
>NA|TRBJ2-1|NA|TRBV10-1
CARRPTENWNEQFF
TGCGCCAGGAGACCCACGGAGAATTGGAATGAGCAGTTCTTC
>NA|TRBJ2-5|TRBD1|TRBV27
CASSGGTGTQETQYF
TGTGCCAGCAGTGGGGGGACAGGGACCCAAGAGACCCAGTACTTC
>NA|TRBJ1-1|NA|TRBV9
CASSGPGAPEAFF
TGTGCCAGCAGCGGACCAGGGGCCCCTGAAGCTTTCTTT
>NA|TRBJ1-6|NA|TRBV11-1
CASSLRDTNSPLHF
TGTGCCAGCAGCTTACGGGACACTAATTCACCCCTCCACTTT
>NA|TRBJ1-1|NA|TRBV5-1
CASSAQGRSDTEAFF
TGCGCCAGCAGCGCGCAGGGGCGGTCCGACACTGAAGCTTTCTTT
>NA|TRBJ2-1|NA|TRBV9
CASSVGWTVCNEQFF
TGTGCCAGCAGCGTTGGGTGGACAGTCTGCAATGAGCAGTTCTTC
>NA|TRBJ2-1|NA|TRBV7-6
CASSLYRTLSDEQFF
TGTGCCAGCAGCTTATATCGGACTCTGTCCGATGAGCAGTTCTTC
>NA|TRBJ2-1|NA|TRBV5-1
CASSLRYNEQFF
TGCGCCAGCAGCCTTAGATACAATGAGCAGTTCTTC
>NA|TRBJ1-6|NA|TRBV5-8
CASSGPPFSPLHF
TGTGCCAGCAGCGGCCCCCCCTTTTCACCCCTCCACTTT
>NA|TRBJ2-7|TRBD1|TRBV27
CASRGTGRYEQYF
TGTGCCAGCAGGGGGACAGGGCGGTACGAGCAGTACTTC
>few|TRBJ1-5|NA|TRBV5-4
CASSLSPGNQPQHF
TGTGCCAGCAGCTTGTCTCCAGGCAATCAGCCCCAGCATTTT
>once|TRBJ2-5|NA|TRBV5-1
CASRPITPQETQYF
TGCGCCAGCAGACCTATTACTCCCCAAGAGACCCAGTACTTC
>once|TRBJ2-3|TRBD2|TRBV6-5
CASSYDSGSTDTQYF
TGTGCCAGCAGTTACGATAGCGGGAGCACAGATACGCAGTATTTT
>NA|TRBJ2-7|TRBD2|TRBV7-9
CASSSGTSGLAGVSGQYF
TGTGCCAGCAGCTCCGGGACTTCTGGACTAGCGGGAGTGTCGGGGCAGTACTTC
>NA|TRBJ1-2|TRBD1|TRBV11-2
CASSLAWDRRGGYTF
TGTGCCAGCAGCTTAGCCTGGGACAGGAGAGGTGGCTACACCTTC
>NA|TRBJ2-5|TRBD2|TRBV7-9
CASSSSGVQETQYF
TGTGCCAGCAGCTCTAGCGGCGTTCAAGAGACCCAGTACTTC